Below are 23 T cell receptor beta chains sequenced from a single sample in a study of PD-L1 blockade in urothelial cancer. Profiled with immunoSEQ multiplex PCR; TCRdb holds only in-frame clones, not every one. The repertoire holds tens of thousands of clones, with 80% to 90% as singletons. Time point given: peripheral blood 6 weeks after treatment start. Sequencing used PBMCs, obtained around atezolizumab (anti-PD-L1) treatment. These receptors were taken from a man in his 70s with urothelial cancer.

In its sample, this clone was seen once. The genes are TRBV6-1 and TRBJ1-5; D is possibly TRBD1 (5 bases). V lost 6 bases and J 0 bases, leaving 12 bases between the germline ends. This CDR3 region has 15 residues. Germline V gene sequence: CDR1 MNHNS, CDR2 SASEGT. CDR3 in amino acids: CASRPGHLSNQPQHF. The CDR3 region has the DNA TGTGCCAGCAGACCCGGACACCTTAGCAATCAGCCCCAGCATTTT.

V gene TRBV13 combines with J gene TRBJ2-1, with TRBD2 identical over 11 bases. With 1 base clipped from V and 8 bases from J, the junction kept 7 bases outside the gene matches. The CDR3 runs to 16 residues. Per germline, CDR1 PRHDT and CDR2 FYEKMQ (reference sequence). The CDR3 DNA follows: TGTGCCAGCAGCTTAGTACGTCTAGCGGGAGGTGATGAGCAGTTCTTC. Amino acid sequence: CASSLVRLAGGDEQFF.

The rearrangement uses TRBV9 and TRBJ2-1, with 12 nucleotides matching TRBD2. The CDR3 is 16 residues long. Germline V gene lookup returns CDR1 SGDLS and CDR2 YYNGEE. V lost 4 bases to trimming and J lost 7 bases; unmatched junction nucleotides: 9. Here the CDR3 DNA reads TGTGCCAGCAGCATACAGACTAGCGGGAGACTTAATGAGCAGTTCTTC. Translating it yields CASSIQTSGRLNEQFF.

A few counts support this clone. The chain uses TRBV7-9 and TRBJ1-1; TRBD1 aligns across 7 bases. Germline CDR1 and CDR2: SEHNR and FQNEAQ (reference sequence). The CDR3 consists of 15 residues. J was trimmed by 6 bases and V by 5 bases; bases with no gene match: 12. The CDR3 reads CASSPTPGGIAEAFF. The CDR3 bases are TGTGCCAGCAGCCCCACCCCAGGGGGTATCGCTGAAGCTTTCTTT.

The chain joins TRBV10-3 to TRBJ2-7; 12 nucleotides line up with TRBD2. This CDR3 comprises 13 residues. Germline V gene data show CDR1 as ENHRY and CDR2 as SYGVKD. The V gene end was trimmed by 8 bases and the J gene end by 7 bases; junction bases not matched to a gene: 6. The chain's CDR3 is CAIGTSGLEEQYF. In DNA form, the CDR3 reads TGTGCCATCGGGACTAGCGGGCTGGAGGAGCAGTACTTC.

The chain is built from TRBV4-2 and TRBJ1-4, with 9 bases identical to TRBD1. The CDR3 is made up of 14 amino acids. The trim removed 4 bases at V and 8 bases at J, leaving 5 bases unmatched. The V gene's germline CDR1 is LGHNA and CDR2 YNFKEQ. The CDR3 DNA is TGTGCCAGCAGCCTTGGACAGGGGACGGAAAAACTGTTTTTT. Amino acids: CASSLGQGTEKLFF.

The chain recombines TRBV18 with TRBJ2-7, with D possibly TRBD1 on 5 matching bases. CDR1 and CDR2 from the germline V gene are KGHSH and LQKENI. This CDR3 is 14 amino acids long. With 4 bases removed from V and 3 bases from J, the gap between germline ends came to 13 bases. The CDR3 DNA follows: TGTGCCAGCTCACGCCAGGGCGGTATCTACGAGCAGTACTTC. Its translation: CASSRQGGIYEQYF. Combining the CDR3 with reference TRBV18 and TRBJ2-7 gives the whole variable domain NAGVMQNPRHLVRRRGQEARLRCSPMKGHSHVYWYRQLPEEGLKFMVYLQKENIIDESGMPKERFSAEFPKEGPSILRIQQVVRGDSAAYFCASSRQGGIYEQYFGPGTRLTVT.

The table lists this clone with a few counts. The chain carries TRBV7-8 and TRBJ1-5, with a tentative D call TRBD1 (6 bases). The germline gives CDR1 SGHVS, CDR2 FQNEAQ. There are 14 residues in the CDR3. The germline V and J ends were trimmed by 9 bases and 1 base, with 13 bases remaining between them. The chain's CDR3 is CASKGGGSNQPQHF. CDR3 nucleotides: TGTGCCAGTAAGGGGGGGGGCAGCAATCAGCCCCAGCATTTT.

This clone was counted only a few times. This rearrangement joins TRBV30 to TRBJ1-5, with a weak D call TRBD1 (6 bases). This CDR3 spans 13 amino acids. Looked up from germline, CDR1 is GTSNPN and CDR2 is SVGIG (reference sequence). V lost 3 bases to trimming and J lost 4 bases, with 10 bases between them. The CDR3 protein is CAWRDSSNQPQHF. Here the CDR3 DNA reads TGTGCCTGGAGGGACAGCTCTAATCAGCCCCAGCATTTT.

The V call is TRBV5-1, the J call TRBJ2-6, with D possibly being TRBD1 (5 bases). The CDR3 contains 17 residues. Germline V gene data show CDR1 as SGHRS and CDR2 as YFSETQ. With 4 bases removed from V and 0 bases from J, the gap between germline ends came to 14 bases. The CDR3 loop reads CASSPRVRGSGANVLTF. CDR3 nucleotide sequence: TGCGCCAGCAGCCCCCGGGTAAGGGGCTCTGGGGCCAACGTCCTGACTTTC.

V and J are TRBV30 and TRBJ2-7; TRBD1 matches at 7 bases. Germline-derived CDR1 and CDR2 are GTSNPN and SVGIG (reference sequence). The CDR3 is 13 residues long. The V segment lost 4 bases and the J segment 3 bases; nucleotides outside the gene matches: 6. The CDR3 loop is CAWTPGTVYEQYF. In nucleotides, the CDR3 is TGTGCCTGGACACCCGGGACAGTCTACGAGCAGTACTTC.

The chain employs TRBV5-1 and TRBJ2-1; D possibly corresponds to TRBD2 (5 bases). CDR1 and CDR2 (germline): SGHRS, YFSETQ. V dropped 4 bases and J dropped 5 bases, with 10 bases sitting between them. The CDR3 is made up of 13 amino acids. The CDR3 region is CASSVGLDNEQFF. CDR3 nucleotides: TGCGCCAGCAGCGTAGGACTCGACAATGAGCAGTTCTTC.

In its sample, this clone was seen a few times. This chain uses TRBV11-2 with TRBJ1-1; D remains ambiguous. CDR1 is SGHAT, CDR2 FQNNGV, per germline. V was clipped by 6 bases and J by 1 base, with 12 bases between them. The CDR3 is 14 residues long. CDR3 sequence reads: CASRRLRQNTEAFF. DNA for the CDR3: TGTGCCAGCAGACGCCTGCGGCAGAACACTGAAGCTTTCTTT.

The chain carries TRBV7-3 and TRBJ1-2, with TRBD1 matching 11 bases. This CDR3 spans 14 amino acids. The ends lost 6 bases at V and 5 bases at J; junction bases unmatched: 5. Looked up from germline, CDR1 is SGHTA and CDR2 is FQGTGA. The DNA of the CDR3 is TGTGCCAGCAGTTCCGGGACAGGGGGATATGGCTACACCTTC. Its translation: CASSSGTGGYGYTF.

The CDR3 is CAIRDSGSEETQYF. The CDR3 bases are TGTGCCATCAGGGATAGCGGGAGTGAAGAGACCCAGTACTTC. V gene TRBV10-3 combines with J gene TRBJ2-5; 9 bases are shared with TRBD2. The CDR3 is 14 residues long. V lost 6 bases to trimming and J lost 3 bases; unmatched junction nucleotides: 5. From germline, CDR1 is ENHRY and CDR2 SYGVKD.

The chain employs TRBV11-2 and TRBJ2-3, with 7 bases lining up with TRBD1. This CDR3 region has 16 residues. J was trimmed by 0 bases and V by 5 bases; bases with no gene match: 8. Germline V gene sequence: CDR1 SGHAT, CDR2 FQNNGV. The CDR3 DNA reads as TGTGCCAGCAGCGGTCCCGGGACAGCTAGCACAGATACGCAGTATTTT. Amino acids: CASSGPGTASTDTQYF.

This clone showed up just a few times. This rearrangement joins TRBV7-3 to TRBJ1-2, with D possibly TRBD1 on 5 matching bases. The CDR3 has 13 residues. Germline V gene data show CDR1 as SGHTA and CDR2 as FQGTGA. The V and J ends lost 4 bases and 5 bases respectively, with 11 bases between them. Written as DNA, the CDR3 is TGTGCCAGCAGCTCCGCCGACAGTTATGGCTACACCTTC. Protein product: CASSSADSYGYTF.

This chain uses TRBV10-2 with TRBJ1-5, with D maybe TRBD1 (5 bases). The CDR3 has 18 residues. CDR1 is WSHSY, CDR2 SAAADI, per germline. The V and J ends lost 2 bases and 0 bases respectively, with 17 bases between them. CDR3 amino acids: CASSEPLGAGISNQPQHF. DNA for the CDR3: TGCGCCAGCAGTGAGCCCCTAGGGGCAGGGATTAGCAATCAGCCCCAGCATTTT.

In this sample, this clone turned up a few times. The V gene is TRBV5-1, the J gene TRBJ1-2; the D gene is possibly TRBD1 (6 bases). The CDR3 is made up of 18 amino acids. V lost 3 bases, J lost 5 bases, and 26 bases lay in between. CDR1 and CDR2 from the germline V gene are SGHRS and YFSETQ. The CDR3 nucleotides read TGCGCCAGCAGCTGGGGGGGCCTACCTCTGACAGGTGGTTATGGCTACACCTTC. Residues: CASSWGGLPLTGGYGYTF.

The rearrangement uses TRBV2 and TRBJ1-5; no firm D call. Germline assignment: CDR1 SNHLY and CDR2 FYNNEI. V lost 5 bases, J lost 4 bases, and 12 bases lay in between. This CDR3 region has 14 residues. The chain's CDR3 is CASSPTGINQPQHF. The CDR3 bases are TGTGCCAGCAGTCCAACCGGGATAAATCAGCCCCAGCATTTT.

The chain uses TRBV2 and TRBJ2-5; possibly TRBD1 for D (5 bases). Germline V gene data show CDR1 as SNHLY and CDR2 as FYNNEI. The CDR3 spans 15 residues. With 3 bases removed from V and 5 bases from J, the gap between germline ends came to 16 bases. The DNA of the CDR3 is TGTGCCAGCAGTGACATTGCGACAGCAAGCGAGACCCAGTACTTC. This translates into CASSDIATASETQYF.

V and J are TRBV4-1 and TRBJ2-2; D unclear. V gave up 3 bases and J gave up 10 bases, with 6 bases separating them. CDR3 length equals 11 residues. CDR1 and CDR2 (germline): MGHRA, YSYEKL. For the CDR3, the DNA is TGCGCCAGCAGCCAGCGCGAGGAGCTGTTTTTT. Its translation: CASSQREELFF.

This chain connects TRBV28 to TRBJ2-7; 10 bases line up with TRBD1. Germline CDR1 is MDHEN and CDR2 is SYDVKM. Trimming removed 5 bases from V and 2 bases from J; junction bases left unmatched: 6. The CDR3 is 15 residues long. CDR3 bases: TGTGCCAGCAGTCTCCGGGACAGGGGAGCCTACGAGCAGTACTTC. It specifies CASSLRDRGAYEQYF.